This TCR beta chain was found in a study of identical twins. Between the trimmed V and J ends, which lost 6 bases and 2 bases, there was a span of 14 bases. The length of the CDR3 is 14 residues. Germline CDR1 reads ENHRY; CDR2 reads SYGVKD. Overall study findings and caveats: The authors noted that invariant MAIT and iNKT cells could partly confound zero-insertion analyses. Memory repertoires showed no such pattern, whereas abundant cord blood beta clonotypes carried fewer insertions. The study found that models underestimated out-of-frame TCR alpha sharing in monozygotic twins.

Points on this clonotype: The antigen is not known.

With template switching, a universal primer site was added, and the cDNA carried unique molecular identifiers. TCRdb re-analysed the 5' RACE reads in MiXCR, keeping a single row per CDR3 protein. The sample holds hundreds of thousands of distinct CDR3 sequences; about 22% are singletons and the top ten take roughly 0.5%. Separately, the same data were catalogued under a study of yellow fever vaccine responses in identical twins.

The receptor was isolated from a woman aged 18-29 years in good health. V gene TRBV10-3 combines with J gene TRBJ2-7; a weak D match, TRBD2 (5 bases). Sample: CD4+ T cells sorted from blood. The DNA for the CDR3 is TGTGCCATCAGCCGAGGAGGAGAGACCTACGAGCAGTACTTC. Its protein product is CAISRGGETYEQYF.